These 8 T cell receptor beta chains came from one sample sequenced in a study of breast tumors, draining lymph nodes, adjacent tissues. Breast cancer patients provided tissue from their axillary draining lymph nodes. TCRdb recomputed calls from the multiplex PCR reads with MiXCR, one row per CDR3 protein. This sample has 84,000 or so distinct CDR3 sequences, with over 25% found just once. Sequencing used axillary lymph node tissue. Receptors were obtained from a female donor with breast cancer. Some clones in this sample may be carry-over from other donors' samples.

The chain employs TRBV7-9 and TRBJ2-1, with 8 bases fitting TRBD2. CDR3 length: 15 residues. The germline V gene encodes CDR1 SEHNR and CDR2 FQNEAQ (reference sequence). The V segment lost 4 bases and the J segment 8 bases; nucleotides outside the gene matches: 10. This CDR3 reads CASSSRAGGWDEQFF. Here the CDR3 DNA reads TGTGCCAGCAGCTCCAGGGCGGGAGGTTGGGATGAGCAGTTCTTC.

This chain joins TRBV7-2 and TRBJ2-7; the D gene is possibly TRBD2 (6 bases). The ends were cut back, 5 bases at V and 3 bases at J, with 14 bases in the middle. The CDR3 extends over 14 amino acids. Germline lookup yields CDR1 SGHTA and CDR2 FQGNSA. The CDR3 reads CASSAGTDLYEQYF. The CDR3 DNA reads TGTGCCAGCAGCGCCGGGACTGACCTCTACGAGCAGTACTTC.

The chain's CDR3 is CASSGHRNEKLFF. The DNA of the CDR3 is TGTGCCAGCAGTGGGCACAGGAATGAAAAACTGTTTTTT. The rearrangement links TRBV25-1 to TRBJ1-4; possibly TRBD1 for D (5 bases). Trimming shortened V by 4 bases and J by 5 bases, and 8 bases separated the two germline ends. CDR3 length: 13 residues. The germline gives CDR1 MGHDK, CDR2 SYGVNS. The whole variable domain, remainder taken from reference TRBV25-1 and TRBJ1-4, is EADIYQTPRYLVIGTGKKITLECSQTMGHDKMYWYQQDPGMELHLIHYSYGVNSTEKGDLSSESTVSRIRTEHFPLTLESARPSHTSQYLCASSGHRNEKLFFGSGTQLSVL.

This chain uses TRBV5-5 with TRBJ1-5, with a possible D match to TRBD1 (5 bases). The CDR3 totals 15 residues. Per germline, CDR1 SGHKS and CDR2 YYEKEE (reference sequence). The V end lost 1 base, the J end lost 4 bases, and 12 bases lay between the germline ends. CDR3 in DNA: TGTGCCAGCAGCTTGCTGGGGGTCAGGAATCAGCCCCAGCATTTT. Its protein is CASSLLGVRNQPQHF.

A remark on this clonotype: Given a much more abundant clone one base away, this may be a read error. V usage is TRBV25-1 and J usage is TRBJ2-4; D is undetermined. From germline, CDR1 is MGHDK and CDR2 SYGVNS. CDR3 length: 11 amino acids. CDR3 residues: CASGEYGLFYF. CDR3 nucleotides: TGTGCCAGCGGTGAATATGGTCTCTTCTACTTC.

The sample holds a few counts of this clonotype. A much larger clone differs from this one at a single base, so this may be a read error. V gene TRBV5-4 combines with J gene TRBJ2-7; tentatively, D is TRBD2 (5 bases). Germline lookup yields CDR1 SGHNT and CDR2 YYREEE (reference sequence). V shed 3 bases and J shed 3 bases, with 13 bases lying between them. This CDR3 contains 14 residues. The CDR3 spells CASSSAAAGYEQYF. Here the CDR3 DNA reads TGTGCCAGCAGCTCAGCGGCCGCCGGCTACGAGCAGTACTTC.

This rearrangement joins TRBV5-4 to TRBJ2-1, with TRBD2 matching over 13 bases. CDR3 length equals 17 residues. Germline CDR1 SGHNT, CDR2 YYREEE (reference sequence). V lost 4 bases to trimming and J lost 8 bases; unmatched junction nucleotides: 12. CDR3 DNA: TGTGCCAGCAGCCAACTGACCGGGACTAGCGGGACGGATGAGCAGTTCTTC. This gives the protein CASSQLTGTSGTDEQFF.

Notes on this clonotype: One end of the junction is discordant with germline, which a read error may explain. The chain is built from TRBV10-3 and TRBJ1-2, with 8 bases aligning to TRBD1. CDR3 length: 15 amino acids. The germline CDR1 and CDR2 sequences are ENHRY and SYGVKD. The CDR3 sequence is CAISLQTGGGYGHTF. Written as DNA, the CDR3 is TGTGCCATCAGTTTACAAACAGGGGGAGGCTATGGCCACACCTTC.